Each of the 29 T cell receptor beta chains below was sequenced from the same sample in a study of blood T cell repertoires in COVID-19. Profiled with immunoSEQ multiplex PCR; TCRdb holds only in-frame clones, not every one. The table lists about 100,000 clones, around 81% of them singletons, with under 15% in the top ten. The sample consisted of peripheral blood. The receptors were gathered from a man aged 45 to 65 with active or convalescent COVID-19.

The chain is built from TRBV19 and TRBJ2-1; 8 nucleotides align to TRBD1. The CDR3 runs 16 residues. Germline CDR1 LNHDA, CDR2 SQIVND (reference sequence). V shed 2 bases, J shed 7 bases, and the junction held 10 bases outside the gene matches. CDR3 DNA: TGTGCCAGTAGTATAAGTTTCCAGGGGGCGGTAAATGAGCAGTTCTTC. Translation gives CASSISFQGAVNEQFF.

The chain combines TRBV5-1 with TRBJ1-2; 9 bases agree with TRBD1. The CDR3 totals 16 residues. With V trimmed by 0 bases and J by 2 bases, 5 bases remained unmatched. In germline, CDR1 is SGHRS, CDR2 YFSETQ. In DNA form, the CDR3 reads TGCGCCAGCAGCTTGGAAGGGACAGGGCCCAACTATGGCTACACCTTC. Translated: CASSLEGTGPNYGYTF.

This clone appeared a few times. The chain links TRBV5-1 to TRBJ1-1, with TRBD1 matching 9 bases. There are 14 residues in the CDR3. The junction had 5 bases not matched to a gene; V was cut back by 2 bases and J by 6 bases. Germline CDR1 and CDR2: SGHRS and YFSETQ. The CDR3 sequence is CASSFGTGRSEAFF. In DNA, the CDR3 is TGCGCCAGCAGCTTCGGGACAGGGAGGTCTGAAGCTTTCTTT.

The V call is TRBV10-3, the J call TRBJ1-1; D possibly corresponds to TRBD1 (6 bases). Trimming pared 6 bases from V and 1 base from J, leaving 12 bases between. Germline V lookup: CDR1 ENHRY, CDR2 SYGVKD. The CDR3 has 14 amino acids. The CDR3 nucleotides are TGTGCCATCAGCCAATCCAGGGGGAACACTGAAGCTTTCTTT. The encoded protein is CAISQSRGNTEAFF.

For the CDR3, the DNA is TGTGCCAGCAGCCAAGGGTCACGTCAGGGGTCCTACGAGCAGTACTTC. This gives the protein CASSQGSRQGSYEQYF. This chain connects TRBV14 to TRBJ2-7, with TRBD1 as a possible D gene (6 bases). The V end lost 1 base, the J end lost 1 base, and 14 bases lay between the germline ends. Germline lookup yields CDR1 SGHDN and CDR2 FVKESK. This CDR3 comprises 16 residues.

This clone appeared once. V is TRBV19 and J is TRBJ1-2; 7 nucleotides line up with TRBD1. The CDR3 sequence is 15 residues long. Germline trimming cut 5 bases from V and 2 bases from J; bases unmatched to any gene: 8. Per germline, CDR1 LNHDA and CDR2 SQIVND (reference sequence). CDR3 nucleotides: TGTGCCAGTAGTTTGTACAGGGGAGAGAACTATGGCTACACCTTC. Residues: CASSLYRGENYGYTF.

The chain carries TRBV4-1 and TRBJ2-4; unclear D gene. The germline V and J ends were trimmed by 0 bases and 5 bases, with 23 bases remaining between them. The CDR3 spans 19 residues. Germline V gives CDR1 MGHRA, CDR2 YSYEKL. The CDR3 nucleotides read TGCGCCAGCAGCCAAGATCCTACTCGGGTCTCCACGACCCAAAACATTCAGTACTTC. It is translated as CASSQDPTRVSTTQNIQYF.

V usage is TRBV3-1 (or the pseudogene TRBV3-2) and J usage is TRBJ2-1; no clear D gene. Germline CDR1 LGHDT, CDR2 YNNKEL (reference sequence). The CDR3 spans 15 residues. V shed 0 bases and J shed 1 base, with 7 bases lying between them. For the CDR3, the DNA is TGTGCCAGCAGCCAAGAAGGAGAATCCTACAATGAGCAGTTCTTC. This gives the protein CASSQEGESYNEQFF.

As for this clone: The junction shows a germline mismatch at one end, possibly a read error. V gene TRBV4-1 combines with J gene TRBJ1-4; 10 bases match TRBD1. CDR3 length: 15 amino acids. Germline CDR1 and CDR2: MGHRA and YSYEKL. The CDR3 loop is CARSRPGQGWEKLFF. The CDR3 DNA follows: TGCGCCCGCAGCCGACCGGGACAGGGGTGGGAAAAACTGTTTTTT.

This clone was recorded only once. Written as DNA, the CDR3 is TGTGCCAGCAGTGACTTCTACGAGCAGTACTTC. Amino acids: CASSDFYEQYF. This chain joins TRBV2 and TRBJ2-7; D is undetermined. The V end lost 3 bases, the J end lost 3 bases, and 3 bases lay between the germline ends. The CDR3 length is 11 residues. CDR1 and CDR2 from the germline V gene are SNHLY and FYNNEI. Based on the CDR3 plus reference TRBV2 and TRBJ2-7, the full variable domain is EPEVTQTPSHQVTQMGQEVILRCVPISNHLYFYWYRQILGQKVEFLVSFYNNEISEKSEIFDDQFSVERPDGSNFTLKIRSTKLEDSAMYFCASSDFYEQYFGPGTRLTVT.

Of note for this clone: Its ends do not fully match the called genes, so a read error is possible. V usage is TRBV12-3 or TRBV12-4 and J usage is TRBJ1-6; D may be TRBD1 (6 bases). This CDR3 has 13 amino acids. The CDR3 region is CASSRDRNSALHF. As DNA, the CDR3 is TGTGCCAGCAGTCGCGACAGGAATTCAGCCCTCCACTTT.

In this sample, this clone turned up once. The CDR3 DNA sequence: TGTGCCTGGAGTACAGGGGTTAAATACGAGCAGTACTTC. Translating gives CAWSTGVKYEQYF. V gene TRBV30 combines with J gene TRBJ2-7; 7 bases map to TRBD1. Per the germline V gene, CDR1 is GTSNPN and CDR2 is SVGIG (reference sequence). The V segment lost 2 bases and the J segment 4 bases; nucleotides outside the gene matches: 5. The CDR3 has 13 amino acids.

The genes are TRBV2 and TRBJ2-3; 12 nucleotides line up with TRBD2. The CDR3 loop spans 17 amino acids. The trim removed 3 bases at V and 3 bases at J, leaving 7 bases unmatched. Germline loops: CDR1 SNHLY, CDR2 FYNNEI. The CDR3 DNA follows: TGTGCCAGCAGTGACTCCCTGACTAGCGGGAGAACAGATACGCAGTATTTT. The encoded protein is CASSDSLTSGRTDTQYF.

J is TRBJ2-2 and V is TRBV5-1; TRBD1 agrees at 10 bases. In germline, CDR1 is SGHRS, CDR2 YFSETQ. The ends lost 4 bases at V and 7 bases at J; junction bases unmatched: 10. The CDR3 is 16 residues long. The CDR3 is CASSEPGQGLSGELFF. The DNA of the CDR3 is TGCGCCAGCAGCGAACCGGGACAGGGGTTAAGCGGGGAGCTGTTTTTT.

CDR3 sequence (DNA): TGTGCCATCAGTGTGGAGGGGAGGGAGACCCAGTACTTC. The encoded protein is CAISVEGRETQYF. The chain uses TRBV10-3 and TRBJ2-5, with D tentatively TRBD2 (6 bases). Trimming shortened V by 4 bases and J by 5 bases, and 11 bases separated the two germline ends. The CDR3 is 13 amino acids. Looked up from germline, CDR1 is ENHRY and CDR2 is SYGVKD.

The chain recombines TRBV5-1 with TRBJ2-7; possible D gene TRBD1, 6 bases. V was trimmed by 7 bases and J by 1 base, leaving 15 bases between them. Germline V gene sequence: CDR1 SGHRS, CDR2 YFSETQ. This CDR3 spans 14 amino acids. This CDR3 reads CASAIVGQSYEQYF. The CDR3 DNA sequence: TGCGCCAGCGCCATCGTAGGACAGTCCTACGAGCAGTACTTC.

This clone has a handful of counts. This chain connects TRBV9 to TRBJ2-6, with TRBD2 identical over 7 bases. The CDR3 has 16 residues. Germline CDR1 is SGDLS and CDR2 is YYNGEE. V was pared by 7 bases and J by 0 bases, with 7 bases of the junction left unmatched. The CDR3 DNA reads TGTGCCAGCGGGGGGACTACGCCCTCTGGGGCCAACGTCCTGACTTTC. This gives the protein CASGGTTPSGANVLTF.

The chain is built from TRBV24-1 and TRBJ2-3; D gene ambiguous. Looked up from germline, CDR1 is KGHDR and CDR2 is SFDVKD. Trimming removed 3 bases at V and 6 bases at J, with 12 bases between. CDR3 length: 14 residues. In nucleotides, the CDR3 is TGTGCCACCAGTGATGAAGCTGCGGAGGATACGCAGTATTTT. It specifies CATSDEAAEDTQYF.

The chain combines TRBV6-2 or TRBV6-3 with TRBJ1-2; no clear D. V was clipped by 5 bases and J by 4 bases, with 8 bases between them. The CDR3 sequence is 12 residues long. Germline V CDR1 and CDR2: MNHEY, SVGEGT. CDR3 nucleotides: TGTGCCAGCAGTAGATTGAGCTATGGCTACACCTTC. Translation: CASSRLSYGYTF.

This clone has more than one count but fewer than ten. The CDR3 reads CASSYGLTSTDTQYF. The CDR3 region has the DNA TGTGCCAGCAGCTACGGACTGACTAGCACAGATACGCAGTATTTT. V and J are TRBV7-3 and TRBJ2-3; a possible D gene is TRBD2 (5 bases). Germline V CDR1 and CDR2: SGHTA, FQGTGA. The CDR3 runs to 15 residues. The germline V and J ends were trimmed by 4 bases and 0 bases, with 11 bases remaining between them.

V gene TRBV7-6 combines with J gene TRBJ1-1, with TRBD1 matching 8 bases. The V segment lost 5 bases and the J segment 1 base; nucleotides outside the gene matches: 6. Germline assignment: CDR1 SGHVS and CDR2 FNYEAQ. The CDR3 is 15 residues long. CDR3 sequence (DNA): TGTGCCAGCAGCCCGCGGACAGGGACGAACACTGAAGCTTTCTTT. This encodes CASSPRTGTNTEAFF. Together with reference TRBV7-6 and TRBJ1-1, the CDR3 gives the full variable domain: GAGVSQSPRYKVTKRGQDVALRCDPISGHVSLYWYRQALGQGPEFLTYFNYEAQQDKSGLPNDRFSAERPEGSISTLTIQRTEQRDSAMYRCASSPRTGTNTEAFFGQGTRLTVV.

V gene TRBV3-1 (or the pseudogene TRBV3-2) combines with J gene TRBJ1-1; D uncertain. Trimming took 3 bases from V and 6 from J, leaving 11 bases between them. Germline V gene sequence: CDR1 LGHDT, CDR2 YNNKEL (reference sequence). This CDR3 has 13 residues. As DNA, the CDR3 is TGTGCCAGCAGCCATAGGCAGGTGGCTGAAGCTTTCTTT. Translating it yields CASSHRQVAEAFF.

The sample holds a few counts of this clone. CDR3 DNA: TGTGCCAGCAGTTCGAGGACAGCTGGGGCCAACGTCCTGACTTTC. It codes for CASSSRTAGANVLTF. V gene TRBV28 combines with J gene TRBJ2-6; maybe TRBD1 (6 bases). Trimming removed 4 bases from V and 2 bases from J, with 9 bases in between. This CDR3 contains 15 residues. Per the germline V gene, CDR1 is MDHEN and CDR2 is SYDVKM.

The chain carries TRBV27 and TRBJ1-1; 7 bases line up with TRBD1. With V trimmed by 6 bases and J by 5 bases, 6 bases remained unmatched. CDR1 and CDR2 from the germline V gene are MNHEY and SMNVEV (reference sequence). The CDR3 is 13 residues long. The CDR3 sequence: CASRRTGDTEAFF. The CDR3 nucleotides read TGTGCCAGCAGGAGGACAGGAGATACTGAAGCTTTCTTT.

This chain joins TRBV4-1 and TRBJ1-1; D unresolved. Trimming left V 3 bases short and J 3 bases short, with 8 bases between. Per the germline V gene, CDR1 is MGHRA and CDR2 is YSYEKL. This CDR3 region has 13 residues. The CDR3 sequence: CASSQGRDTEAFF. The CDR3 bases are TGCGCCAGCAGCCAGGGGAGGGACACTGAAGCTTTCTTT.

A single count supports this clone. The chain carries TRBV25-1 and TRBJ2-7; D may be TRBD2 (5 bases). Trimming left V 2 bases short and J 4 bases short, with 12 bases between. The CDR3 consists of 14 residues. The V gene's germline CDR1 is MGHDK and CDR2 SYGVNS. Written as DNA, the CDR3 is TGTGCCAGCAGTGAAGAAGGACTTTTATACGAGCAGTACTTC. This translates into CASSEEGLLYEQYF.

The chain joins TRBV2 to TRBJ2-1, with TRBD1 matching 8 bases. The V segment lost 6 bases and the J segment 8 bases; nucleotides outside the gene matches: 9. Germline loops: CDR1 SNHLY, CDR2 FYNNEI. The CDR3 consists of 14 residues. The chain's CDR3 is CASSLYRGTDEQFF. The DNA for the CDR3 is TGTGCCAGCAGCTTATACAGGGGGACAGATGAGCAGTTCTTC.

This sequence joins TRBV4-1 and TRBJ2-7; maybe TRBD2 (6 bases). V lost 1 base and J lost 1, with 8 bases in between. Germline V gene lookup returns CDR1 MGHRA and CDR2 YSYEKL. The CDR3 covers 14 residues. The CDR3 sequence: CASSQGGVSYEQYF. As DNA, the CDR3 is TGCGCCAGCAGCCAAGGCGGGGTATCCTACGAGCAGTACTTC.

This chain links TRBV2 with TRBJ2-7; tentatively, D is TRBD2 (6 bases). Trimming pared 3 bases from V and 3 bases from J, leaving 18 bases between. The CDR3 is 16 residues long. CDR1 is SNHLY and CDR2 is FYNNEI in the germline V gene. CDR3 sequence reads: CASSELGGDLIYEQYF. CDR3 in DNA: TGTGCCAGCAGTGAGCTCGGCGGGGATTTGATCTACGAGCAGTACTTC. Combining the CDR3 with reference TRBV2 and TRBJ2-7 gives the whole variable domain EPEVTQTPSHQVTQMGQEVILRCVPISNHLYFYWYRQILGQKVEFLVSFYNNEISEKSEIFDDQFSVERPDGSNFTLKIRSTKLEDSAMYFCASSELGGDLIYEQYFGPGTRLTVT.